This T cell receptor beta chain was sequenced during a study of blood T cell repertoires in COVID-19. The CDR3 covers 14 residues. With 3 bases clipped from V and 6 bases from J, the junction kept 4 bases outside the gene matches. Germline V gene lookup returns CDR1 LNHDA and CDR2 SQIVND (reference sequence). Seattle's cohort entered during active infection and was followed longitudinally. This clone was counted between two and nine times. In the authors' workflow: Amplifying reference gene primers gave estimates of nucleated cell counts. TCRdb's table, derived via immunoSEQ multiplex PCR, lists solely in-frame clones and lacks some. V, J and clone size are taken as reported in that table, and D and trimming were inferred from the DNA itself. The sample holds about 350,000 clones, around 87% seen once.

The sequencing sample was made of peripheral blood. The chain couples TRBV19 to TRBJ2-2; 7 positions match TRBD2. The sequence was collected from a woman in her 50s with COVID-19, enrolled during active disease. The CDR3 protein is CASSMREKAGELFF. CDR3 nucleotide sequence: TGTGCCAGTAGTATGCGGGAGAAGGCCGGGGAGCTGTTTTTT.